The 17 T cell receptor beta chains given below trace back to one sample, sequenced in a study of early T cells in non-severe SARS-CoV-2 infection. MiXCR, applied by TCRdb to the 5' RACE reads, yields one record per CDR3 protein. The data contain 95,000 to 110,000 distinct CDR3 sequences, 11% of them singletons. The sequenced sample consisted of whole blood. Source of these receptors: an adult who was a healthcare worker with PCR-confirmed SARS-CoV-2 infection or an uninfected control (not recorded which).

This clonotype appeared a single time. J is TRBJ2-7 and V is TRBV10-3; possibly TRBD1 for D (6 bases). The V end was cut by 8 bases, the J end by 3 bases, with 8 bases between. The CDR3 spans 11 residues. Germline lookup yields CDR1 ENHRY and CDR2 SYGVKD. The CDR3 loop reads CAIGTNYEQYF. The CDR3, as DNA: TGTGCCATCGGGACAAACTACGAGCAGTACTTC.

This clonotype appeared many times. The chain links TRBV29-1 to TRBJ1-1, with D possibly being TRBD1 (5 bases). V lost 4 bases to trimming and J lost 7 bases, with 13 bases between them. Germline V gene data show CDR1 as SQVTM and CDR2 as ANQGSEA. The CDR3 spans 12 residues. The CDR3: CSVVKGPGEAFF. In DNA, the CDR3 is TGCAGCGTTGTTAAGGGGCCCGGTGAAGCTTTCTTT.

This clonotype was seen repeatedly, ten times or more. The J gene is TRBJ2-1, the V gene TRBV4-2; TRBD1 or TRBD2 may be the D gene (6 bases each). The length of the CDR3 is 15 residues. With 4 bases removed from V and 3 bases from J, the gap between germline ends came to 13 bases. Germline CDR1 and CDR2: LGHNA and YNFKEQ. The CDR3 DNA reads TGTGCCAGCAGCCCCGGGGGCCCTCTCTACAATGAGCAGTTCTTC. Protein sequence: CASSPGGPLYNEQFF.

This CDR3 is CASSSFPNYGYTF. The CDR3 DNA reads TGTGCCAGCAGTAGCTTTCCGAACTATGGCTACACCTTC. The V gene is TRBV6-2 or TRBV6-3, the J gene TRBJ1-2; D not certain. This CDR3 spans 13 amino acids. Trimming took off 5 bases at V and 2 bases at J, with 9 bases between the two ends. Germline V gene sequence: CDR1 MNHEY, CDR2 SVGEGT.

The chain joins TRBV5-1 to TRBJ1-2; D uncertain. The ends were cut back, 2 bases at V and 4 bases at J, with 21 bases in the middle. The CDR3 is made up of 17 amino acids. Germline-derived CDR1 and CDR2 are SGHRS and YFSETQ. The CDR3 protein is CASSFLGAGPTPYGYTF. The CDR3 bases are TGCGCCAGCAGCTTCCTCGGTGCAGGTCCGACCCCCTATGGCTACACCTTC.

This clonotype has a count of ten or more. The V gene is TRBV28, the J gene TRBJ1-4; D is unclear. CDR3 length: 14 amino acids. Germline V gene lookup returns CDR1 MDHEN and CDR2 SYDVKM. Trimming removed 2 bases at V and 8 bases at J, with 12 bases between. The CDR3 spells CASSLGRVSEKLFF. The CDR3 region has the DNA TGTGCCAGCAGTTTAGGAAGGGTATCGGAAAAACTGTTTTTT.

The chain employs TRBV5-4 and TRBJ2-1; D remains ambiguous. This CDR3 has 13 residues. The V gene's germline CDR1 is SGHNT and CDR2 YYREEE (reference sequence). Trimming removed 4 bases from V and 4 bases from J, with 9 bases in between. CDR3 region: CASSRSAYNEQFF. In DNA, the CDR3 is TGTGCCAGCAGCCGGTCAGCTTACAATGAGCAGTTCTTC.

The chain joins TRBV20-1 to TRBJ2-7, with D unclear. Germline V gene lookup returns CDR1 DFQATT and CDR2 SNEGSKA (reference sequence). V lost 0 bases and J lost 0, with 12 bases in between. The CDR3 covers 15 residues. The CDR3 loop is CSARDRSKSSYEQYF. CDR3 sequence (DNA): TGCAGTGCTAGAGATAGGTCTAAGTCCTCCTACGAGCAGTACTTC.

The table lists this clonotype with a few counts. V is TRBV29-1 and J is TRBJ2-1; 8 nucleotides line up with TRBD2. There are 13 residues in the CDR3. V shed 3 bases, J shed 7 bases, and the junction held 5 bases outside the gene matches. CDR1 is SQVTM, CDR2 ANQGSEA, per germline. CDR3 nucleotides: TGCAGCGTTGACACTAGCGGTAGTAATGAGCAGTTCTTC. This sequence encodes CSVDTSGSNEQFF.

DNA for the CDR3: TGTGCCAGCAGCTTTCGCTCCTACAATGAGCAGTTCTTC. The encoded protein is CASSFRSYNEQFF. The rearrangement links TRBV11-1 to TRBJ2-1; no firm D call. The V end lost 3 bases, the J end lost 0 bases, and 3 bases lay between the germline ends. Germline V gene sequence: CDR1 SGHAT, CDR2 FQDESV (reference sequence). This CDR3 comprises 13 residues.

A few counts support this clonotype. The CDR3 reads CATRELGEQYF. CDR3 DNA: TGTGCCACCCGGGAGCTCGGCGAGCAGTACTTC. The chain uses TRBV19 and TRBJ2-7; D is possibly TRBD2 (6 bases). Germline V gene sequence: CDR1 LNHDA, CDR2 SQIVND (reference sequence). With 10 bases removed from V and 6 bases from J, the gap between germline ends came to 13 bases. The CDR3 length is 11 residues.

This clonotype was found many times. The gene calls are TRBV5-4 and TRBJ2-2, with 8 nucleotides matching TRBD1. The CDR3 loop spans 16 amino acids. V was pared by 4 bases and J by 3 bases, with 8 bases of the junction left unmatched. Germline CDR1 and CDR2: SGHNT and YYREEE (reference sequence). CDR3 protein: CASSGTGTGDTGELFF. CDR3 coding DNA: TGTGCCAGCAGCGGGACCGGGACAGGAGACACCGGGGAGCTGTTTTTT.

This rearrangement joins TRBV6-6 to TRBJ2-1; the D call may be TRBD1 or TRBD2 (5 bases each). There are 16 residues in the CDR3. Looked up from germline, CDR1 is MNHNY and CDR2 is SVGAGI (reference sequence). Trimming cost V 3 bases and J 5 bases, with 17 bases left between them. CDR3 protein: CASSYLGWQGHNEQFF. The CDR3 DNA reads TGTGCCAGCAGTTATTTGGGTTGGCAGGGACACAATGAGCAGTTCTTC.

This clonotype was seen many times. The V and J genes are TRBV7-9 and TRBJ2-2; 10 nucleotides line up with TRBD1. This CDR3 contains 16 residues. CDR1 and CDR2 (germline): SEHNR, FQNEAQ (reference sequence). V shed 5 bases and J 6 bases; nucleotides not matched to a gene: 9. The CDR3 region has the DNA TGTGCCAGCAGCGGCCGGGACAGGGGCTTGGCCGGGGAGCTGTTTTTT. Its translation is CASSGRDRGLAGELFF.

The chain links TRBV20-1 to TRBJ2-1, with a weak D call TRBD2 (5 bases). The CDR3 is 14 amino acids. V was cut by 5 bases and J by 6 bases, with 17 bases left in between. CDR1 is DFQATT, CDR2 SNEGSKA, per germline (reference sequence). CDR3 DNA: TGCAGTGCTGCTCGGGAAATCGTCAGCAATGAGCAGTTCTTC. Translating it yields CSAAREIVSNEQFF.

The chain recombines TRBV10-3 with TRBJ2-7; D might be TRBD1 (6 bases). Trimming removed 3 bases at V and 3 bases at J, with 12 bases between. CDR1 is ENHRY and CDR2 is SYGVKD in the germline V gene. The CDR3 consists of 14 residues. CDR3 residues: CAISEGQSNYEQYF. CDR3 nucleotides: TGTGCCATCAGTGAAGGACAGAGCAACTACGAGCAGTACTTC.

For this clonotype: A read error may be the cause here, since a much bigger clone is one base away. This chain uses TRBV14 with TRBJ2-3; the match to TRBD2 covers 8 bases. The CDR3 has 18 amino acids. Germline CDR1 is SGHDN and CDR2 is FVKESK. Written as DNA, the CDR3 is TGTGCCAGCGGCCAAGGGCTACCGGGACTAGTCAGCGCAGATACGCAGTATTTT. This encodes CASGQGLPGLVSADTQYF.